The entry below gives a single TCR beta chain sequence along with its context. This CDR3 spans 15 amino acids. The germline V gene has CDR1 LGHNA and CDR2 YSLEER. With 1 base removed from V and 0 bases from J, the gap between germline ends came to 7 bases. The sample comes from a study of blood T cell repertoires in COVID-19. Study in general: COVID-19 samples collected from the United States, Italy and Spain covered acute and convalescent phases. T cells, B-cell-depleted T cells, or PBMCs provided the cDNA or gDNA that served as material.

Original data processing: From reference gene primer amplification, estimates of nucleated cell counts were derived. Repertoires were generated with immunoSEQ multiplex PCR, while TCRdb's copy carries only in-frame clones and drops some. That table supplies the V and J calls and clone size; D and trimming were determined from the DNA. In the table there are some 150,000 clones, roughly 80% of which are singletons. The rearrangement links TRBV4-3 to TRBJ2-1; D is uncertain. The sample taken for sequencing was peripheral blood. This TCR was recovered from a woman older than 75 with acute or convalescent COVID-19. CDR3 coding DNA: TGCGCCAGCAGCCAAGGTCAGGTCTCCTACAATGAGCAGTTCTTC. Residues: CASSQGQVSYNEQFF.